The 2 T cell receptor beta chains below all came from one sample that was sequenced in a study of T cell responses to AZD1222 COVID-19 vaccine. TCRdb's copy holds only in-frame clones and misses some; the assay was immunoSEQ multiplex PCR. Of tens of thousands of clones listed, roughly nine tenths are singletons. This sample comprised peripheral blood, obtained 28 days after the second AZD1222 dose. These receptors originate from an adult who received the AZD1222 COVID-19 vaccine.

The chain uses TRBV19 and TRBJ1-6; 9 bases match TRBD1. The ends lost 6 bases at V and 7 bases at J; junction bases unmatched: 4. The V gene's germline CDR1 is LNHDA and CDR2 SQIVND (reference sequence). The CDR3 consists of 14 residues. The CDR3 bases are TGTGCCAGTAGCCCGGGACAGGGAAATTCACCCCTCCACTTT. Translating gives CASSPGQGNSPLHF. Variable domain in full (rest from reference TRBV19 and TRBJ1-6): DGGITQSPKYLFRKEGQNVTLSCEQNLNHDAMYWYRQDPGQGLRLIYYSQIVNDFQKGDIAEGYSVSREKKESFPLTVTSAQKNPTAFYLCASSPGQGNSPLHFGNGTRLTVT.

The gene calls are TRBV6-6 and TRBJ2-7; TRBD2 might be the D (6 bases). V was pared by 5 bases and J by 2 bases, with 10 bases between. The CDR3 totals 13 residues. The germline V gene has CDR1 MNHNY and CDR2 SVGAGI (reference sequence). CDR3: CASSRSGAYEQYF. The CDR3 region has the DNA TGTGCCAGCAGTCGCTCGGGGGCCTACGAGCAGTACTTC.